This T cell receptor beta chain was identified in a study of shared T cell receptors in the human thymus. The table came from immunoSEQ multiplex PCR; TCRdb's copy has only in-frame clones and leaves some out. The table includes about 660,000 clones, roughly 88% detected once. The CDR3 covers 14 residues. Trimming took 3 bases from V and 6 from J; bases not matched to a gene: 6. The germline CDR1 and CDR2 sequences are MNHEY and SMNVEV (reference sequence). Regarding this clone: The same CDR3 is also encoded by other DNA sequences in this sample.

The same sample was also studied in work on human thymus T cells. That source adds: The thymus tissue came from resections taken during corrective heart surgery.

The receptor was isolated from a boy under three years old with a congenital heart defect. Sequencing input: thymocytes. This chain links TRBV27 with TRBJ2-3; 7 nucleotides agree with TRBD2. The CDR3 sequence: CASSLSGIADTQYF. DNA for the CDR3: TGTGCCAGCAGTTTGAGCGGGATAGCCGATACGCAGTATTTT.